The 2 T cell receptor beta chains in this list originate from one sample, sequenced in a study of blood T cell repertoires in COVID-19. Generated by immunoSEQ multiplex PCR, the TCRdb table keeps only in-frame clones and is missing some. This sample carries roughly 450,000 clones, 80% to 95% of them seen once, and the ten largest clones take 0.6% to 0.7%. Sequencing was done on a sample of PBMCs or T cells enriched from blood (not recorded which). These receptors were taken from a man between 18 and 35 years old who had recovered from COVID-19.

This rearrangement joins TRBV14 to TRBJ2-7, with 7 bases identical to TRBD2. The CDR3 is made up of 13 amino acids. Germline CDR1 SGHDN, CDR2 FVKESK. J was trimmed by 6 bases and V by 1 base; bases with no gene match: 3. The CDR3 spells CASSQGGGVEQYF. The CDR3 nucleotides read TGTGCCAGCAGCCAAGGGGGAGGGGTCGAGCAGTACTTC.

This chain connects TRBV14 to TRBJ2-1; tentative D call: TRBD1 (5 bases). The CDR3 contains 13 residues. Germline V gene lookup returns CDR1 SGHDN and CDR2 FVKESK. Trimming stripped 4 bases from V and 5 bases from J, with 9 bases between. CDR3 sequence (DNA): TGTGCCAGCAGCCGGGGCCAGAACAATGAGCAGTTCTTC. Encoded protein: CASSRGQNNEQFF.